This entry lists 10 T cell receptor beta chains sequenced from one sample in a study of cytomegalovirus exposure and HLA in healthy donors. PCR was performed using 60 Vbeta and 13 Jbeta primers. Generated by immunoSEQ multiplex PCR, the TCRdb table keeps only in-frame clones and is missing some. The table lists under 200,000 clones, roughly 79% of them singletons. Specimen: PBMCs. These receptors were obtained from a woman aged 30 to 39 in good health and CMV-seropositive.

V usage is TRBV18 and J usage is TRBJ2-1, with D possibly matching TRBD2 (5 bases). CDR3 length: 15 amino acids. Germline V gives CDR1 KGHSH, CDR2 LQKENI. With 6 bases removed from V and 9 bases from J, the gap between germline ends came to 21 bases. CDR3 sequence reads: CASSRTLAAKGEQFF. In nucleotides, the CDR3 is TGTGCCAGCTCCCGAACCCTAGCAGCCAAGGGTGAGCAGTTCTTC.

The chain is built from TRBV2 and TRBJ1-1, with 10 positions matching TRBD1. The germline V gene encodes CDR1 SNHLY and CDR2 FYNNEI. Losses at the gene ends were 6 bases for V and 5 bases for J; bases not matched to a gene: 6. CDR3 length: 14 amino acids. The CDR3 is CASRRTGGFTEAFF. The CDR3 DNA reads TGTGCCAGCAGGAGGACAGGGGGATTTACTGAAGCTTTCTTT.

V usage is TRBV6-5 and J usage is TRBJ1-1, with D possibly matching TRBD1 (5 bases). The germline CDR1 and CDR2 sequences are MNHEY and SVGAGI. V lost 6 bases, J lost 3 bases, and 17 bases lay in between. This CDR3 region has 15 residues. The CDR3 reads CASSLDGGFDTEAFF. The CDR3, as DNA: TGTGCCAGCAGCCTAGACGGGGGGTTCGACACTGAAGCTTTCTTT.

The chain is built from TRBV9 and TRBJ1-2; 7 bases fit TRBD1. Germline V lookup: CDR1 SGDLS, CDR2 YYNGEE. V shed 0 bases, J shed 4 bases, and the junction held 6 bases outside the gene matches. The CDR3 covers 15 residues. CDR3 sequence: CASSVGVGQPYGYTF. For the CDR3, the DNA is TGTGCCAGCAGCGTAGGTGTGGGACAGCCCTATGGCTACACCTTC.

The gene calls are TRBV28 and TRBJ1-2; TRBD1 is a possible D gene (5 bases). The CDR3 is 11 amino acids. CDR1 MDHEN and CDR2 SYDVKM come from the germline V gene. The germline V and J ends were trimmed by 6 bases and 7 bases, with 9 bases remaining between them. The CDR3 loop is CASSFRAGYTF. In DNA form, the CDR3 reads TGTGCCAGCAGCTTCAGGGCTGGCTACACCTTC.

CDR3 coding DNA: TGTGCCAGCAGCTACCGTCCTGGACTGGGACAAGAGACCCAGTACTTC. Its translation is CASSYRPGLGQETQYF. The chain couples TRBV7-2 to TRBJ2-5; D might be TRBD2 (5 bases). Between the trimmed V and J ends, which lost 4 bases and 2 bases, there was a span of 17 bases. CDR1 is SGHTA, CDR2 FQGNSA, per germline. The CDR3 is made up of 16 amino acids.

CDR3 protein: CASSRQTNTGELFF. For the CDR3, the DNA is TGCGCCAGCAGCCGACAGACAAACACCGGGGAGCTGTTTTTT. The chain has TRBV5-1 and TRBJ2-2, with D maybe TRBD1 (5 bases). Germline V gene data show CDR1 as SGHRS and CDR2 as YFSETQ. The ends were cut back, 4 bases at V and 2 bases at J, with 9 bases in the middle. The CDR3 totals 14 residues.

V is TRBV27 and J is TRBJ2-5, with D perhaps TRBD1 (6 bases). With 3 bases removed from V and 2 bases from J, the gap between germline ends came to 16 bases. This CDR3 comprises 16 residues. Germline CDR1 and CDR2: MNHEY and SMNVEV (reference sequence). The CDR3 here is CASSFSGTLLQETQYF. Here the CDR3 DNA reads TGTGCCAGCAGTTTTTCAGGGACATTACTTCAAGAGACCCAGTACTTC.

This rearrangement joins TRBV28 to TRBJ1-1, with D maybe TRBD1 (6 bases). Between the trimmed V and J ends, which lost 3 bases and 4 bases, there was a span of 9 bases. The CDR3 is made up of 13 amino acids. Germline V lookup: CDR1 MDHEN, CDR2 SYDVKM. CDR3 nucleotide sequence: TGTGCCAGCAGTTTTACAGGGACCACTGAAGCTTTCTTT. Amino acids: CASSFTGTTEAFF.

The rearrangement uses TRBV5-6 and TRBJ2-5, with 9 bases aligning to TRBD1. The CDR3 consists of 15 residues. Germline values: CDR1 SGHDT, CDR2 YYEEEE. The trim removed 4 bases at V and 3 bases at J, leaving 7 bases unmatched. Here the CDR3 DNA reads TGTGCCAGCAGCCCGAACAGGGGGCCCAAAGAGACCCAGTACTTC. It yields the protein CASSPNRGPKETQYF.